This T cell receptor (beta chain) comes out of a study of blood T cell repertoires in COVID-19. Overall study context: T cells, B-cell-depleted T cells, or PBMCs provided the cDNA or gDNA that served as material.

This CDR3 is 16 amino acids long. With 4 bases clipped from V and 2 bases from J, the junction kept 10 bases outside the gene matches. Per the germline V gene, CDR1 is SGHRS and CDR2 is YFSETQ. In the original workflow: From reference gene primer amplification, estimates of nucleated cell counts were derived. Method: immunoSEQ multiplex PCR; TCRdb's copy keeps in-frame clones and lacks some. V and J calls and clone size are given by that table; D and trimming were obtained from the DNA. The sample contains roughly 150,000 clones, under 90% of which appear only once. The sample comprised peripheral blood. The chain uses TRBV5-1 and TRBJ2-3; 7 nucleotides agree with TRBD2. The clonotype originates from a woman of 80 years or more with acute or convalescent COVID-19. CDR3 region: CASSNTRRGFTDTQYF. For the CDR3, the DNA is TGCGCCAGCAGCAACACACGGCGGGGGTTCACAGATACGCAGTATTTT.